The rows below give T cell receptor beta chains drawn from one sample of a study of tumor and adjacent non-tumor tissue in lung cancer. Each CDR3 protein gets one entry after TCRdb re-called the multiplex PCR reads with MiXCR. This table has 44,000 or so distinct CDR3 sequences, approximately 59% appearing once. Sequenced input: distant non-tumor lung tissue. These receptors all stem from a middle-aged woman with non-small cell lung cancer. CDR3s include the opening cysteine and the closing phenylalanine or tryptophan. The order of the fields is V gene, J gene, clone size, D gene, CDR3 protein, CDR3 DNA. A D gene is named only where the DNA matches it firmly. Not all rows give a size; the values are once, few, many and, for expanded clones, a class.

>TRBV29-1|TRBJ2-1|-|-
CSVKRALRNEQFF
TGCAGCGTAAAGCGAGCACTTCGCAATGAGCAGTTCTTC
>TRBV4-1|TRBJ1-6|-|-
CTSSQPKQGAGSPLHF
TGCACCAGCAGCCAACCCAAACAGGGAGCAGGCTCACCCCTCCACTTT
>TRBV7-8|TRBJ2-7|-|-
CASSPQSAGIQKQYF
TGTGCCAGCAGCCCACAGTCGGCAGGGATTCAAAAGCAATACTTC
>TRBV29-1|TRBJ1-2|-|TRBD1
CSVGTGGKSYNF
TGCAGCGTCGGGACAGGGGGGAAGAGCTACAACTTC
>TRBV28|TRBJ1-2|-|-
CASIGEDRYTF
TGTGCCAGCATAGGAGAGGATCGCTACACCTTC
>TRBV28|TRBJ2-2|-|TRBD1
CASSLRAGGPWELFF
TGTGCCAGCAGTTTACGGGCAGGGGGTCCCTGGGAGCTGTTTTTT
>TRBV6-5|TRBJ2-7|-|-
CASRKSCEQYF
TGTGCCAGCAGGAAGAGTTGTGAGCAGTACTTC
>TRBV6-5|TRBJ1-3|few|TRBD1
CANSSTPTGLFGSTIYF
TGTGCCAACAGTTCCACTCCGACAGGGCTTTTTGGAAGCACCATATATTTT
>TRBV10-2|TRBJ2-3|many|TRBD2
CASSDVTGTSGSGGTDTQYF
TGCGCCAGCAGTGATGTTACCGGGACTAGCGGGAGCGGGGGCACAGATACGCAGTATTTT
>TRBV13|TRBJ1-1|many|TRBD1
CASSSRGAMNTEAFF
TGTGCCAGCAGCTCCAGGGGGGCTATGAACACTGAAGCTTTCTTT
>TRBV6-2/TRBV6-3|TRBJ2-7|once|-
CASRSGSGPYYELYF
TGTGCCAGCAGGTCCGGCAGTGGGCCATACTACGAGCTGTACTTC
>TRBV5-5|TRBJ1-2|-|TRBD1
CASSLARTGRNGGYTF
TGTGCCAGCAGCCTAGCGCGGACAGGGCGAAATGGGGGCTACACCTTC
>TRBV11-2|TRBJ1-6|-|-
CASSFLGHNYNSPLHF
TGTGCCAGCAGCTTCTTGGGACACAACTATAATTCACCCCTCCACTTT
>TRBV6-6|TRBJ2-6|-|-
CASIYSIGRTGANVLTF
TGTGCCAGCATTTACTCGATAGGGAGGACTGGGGCCAACGTCCTGACTTTC
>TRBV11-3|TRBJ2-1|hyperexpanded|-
CASSPRPRSSYNEQFF
TGTGCCAGCAGCCCAAGACCTAGGAGCTCCTACAATGAGCAGTTCTTC
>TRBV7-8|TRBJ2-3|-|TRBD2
CASTLAGGVDTQYF
TGTGCCAGCACCCTAGCGGGAGGTGTAGATACGCAGTATTTT
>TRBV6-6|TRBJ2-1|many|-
CASSPPGSSYNEQFF
TGTGCCAGCAGTCCCCCCGGGAGCTCCTACAATGAGCAGTTCTTC
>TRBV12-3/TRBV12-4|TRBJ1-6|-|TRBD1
CVSSRDSLNSPLHF
TGTGTCAGCAGCCGGGACAGTCTTAATTCACCCCTCCACTTT
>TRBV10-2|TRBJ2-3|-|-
CASSGLLNTYTQYF
TGCGCCAGCAGTGGGCTACTAAACACATATACGCAGTATTTT
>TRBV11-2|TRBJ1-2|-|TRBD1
CASSPRDRRRIDGYTF
TGTGCCAGCAGCCCGAGGGACAGGAGGCGGATAGATGGCTACACCTTC
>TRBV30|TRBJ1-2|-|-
CAWSVSVNYGCTF
TGTGCCTGGAGTGTATCTGTGAACTATGGCTGCACCTTC
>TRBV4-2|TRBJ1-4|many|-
CASSQDHSGTANEKLFF
TGTGCCAGCAGCCAAGATCATTCGGGGACGGCTAATGAAAAACTGTTTTTT
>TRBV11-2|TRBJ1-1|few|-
CASSLEGEGIMDTEAFF
TGTGCCAGCAGCTTAGAAGGAGAGGGGATAATGGACACTGAAGCTTTCTTT
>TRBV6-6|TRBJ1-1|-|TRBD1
CTSRDRGLGSTEASF
TGTACCAGCAGGGACAGGGGGCTGGGGTCCACTGAAGCTTCCTTT
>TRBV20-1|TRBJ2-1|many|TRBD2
CSAHRGLAGNNEQFF
TGCAGTGCTCACCGGGGTCTAGCGGGAAACAATGAGCAGTTCTTC
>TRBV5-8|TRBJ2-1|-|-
CASSLGLSYNEQFF
TGTGCCAGCAGCTTGGGACTGTCCTACAATGAGCAGTTCTTC
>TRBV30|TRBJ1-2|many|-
CAWSVSDSYGYTF
TGTGCCTGGAGTGTATCGGACAGCTATGGCTACACCTTC
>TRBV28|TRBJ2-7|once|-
CARSGPGFDREQYF
TGTGCCAGGAGCGGACCAGGCTTTGATAGAGAGCAGTACTTC
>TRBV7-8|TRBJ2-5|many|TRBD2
CASSLAGSRSAQYF
TGTGCCAGCAGCCTAGCGGGCAGCCGGTCGGCCCAGTACTTC
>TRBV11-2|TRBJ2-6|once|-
CASSRSDLSGANALTF
TGTGCCAGTAGCCGGTCGGACCTCTCTGGGGCCAACGCCCTGACTTTC
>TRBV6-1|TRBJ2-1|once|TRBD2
CASKWTSGRLGSYNEQFF
TGTGCCAGTAAATGGACTAGCGGGAGGTTGGGCTCCTACAATGAGCAGTTCTTC
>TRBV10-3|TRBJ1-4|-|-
CAFSDGGRGEKLFF
TGTGCCTTCAGTGACGGGGGAAGAGGTGAAAAGCTGTTTTTT
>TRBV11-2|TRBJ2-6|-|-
CTISWSALSGANVLTF
TGTACCATCAGCTGGTCAGCCCTTTCTGGGGCCAACGTCCTGACTTTC
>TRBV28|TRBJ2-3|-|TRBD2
CASSETSGRVVRDTQYF
TGTGCCAGCAGTGAAACTAGCGGGAGGGTCGTAAGAGATACGCAGTATTTC
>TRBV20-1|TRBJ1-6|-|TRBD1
CSARVGGEGSPLLF
TGCAGTGCTAGAGTAGGGGGCGAGGGATCACCCCTCCTCTTT
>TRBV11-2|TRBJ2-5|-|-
CASSLVGRRAQEARYF
TGTGCTAGCAGCTTAGTTGGGCGGAGGGCCCAAGAGGCCCGGTACTTC
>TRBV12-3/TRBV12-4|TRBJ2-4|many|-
CASSPDAKNIQYF
TGTGCCAGCAGTCCGGATGCCAAAAACATTCAGTACTTC
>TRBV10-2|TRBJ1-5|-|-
CTSGDLSNQPQHF
TGCACCAGCGGTGATCTCAGCAATCAGCCCCAGCATTTT
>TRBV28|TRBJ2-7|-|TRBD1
CASRGQGTCEQHF
TGTGCTAGCAGGGGACAGGGGACCTGCGAGCAGCACTTC
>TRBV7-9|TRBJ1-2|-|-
CASSFAKEVGGYTF
TGTGCGAGCAGCTTCGCCAAGGAAGTTGGCGGCTACACCTTC
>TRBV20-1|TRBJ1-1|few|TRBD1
CSAPRQGKDGAFF
TGCAGTGCTCCCCGACAGGGAAAGGATGGAGCTTTCTTT
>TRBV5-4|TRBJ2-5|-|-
CASNAGAVGETQYF
TGTGCCAGCAACGCAGGGGCGGTTGGGGAGACCCAGTACTTC
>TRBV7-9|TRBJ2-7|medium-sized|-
CASSLSSEYYEQYF
TGTGCCAGCAGCTTATCTTCAGAGTACTACGAGCAGTACTTC
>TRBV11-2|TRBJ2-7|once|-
CASGLVSDSYEQYF
TGTGCCAGCGGCTTAGTCTCAGACTCCTACGAGCAATACTTC
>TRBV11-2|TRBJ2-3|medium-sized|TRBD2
CASSLIKASGSVDTQYF
TGTGCCAGCAGCTTAATTAAGGCTAGCGGGAGCGTAGATACGCAGTATTTT
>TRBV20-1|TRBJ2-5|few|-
CSARAQAGPKLETQYF
TGCAGTGCTAGAGCTCAAGCGGGTCCGAAGTTGGAAACCCAGTACTTC
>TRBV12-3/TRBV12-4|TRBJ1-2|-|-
CASSYEEDIPYGYTF
TGTGCCAGCAGCTATGAAGAGGATATTCCTTATGGCTACACCTTC
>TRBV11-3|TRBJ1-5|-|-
CASSFTEGNQAQHF
TGTGCCAGCAGCTTTACAGAGGGTAATCAGGCCCAGCATTTT
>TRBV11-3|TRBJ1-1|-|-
CAGNLGRNTEAFF
TGTGCGGGCAACTTAGGCAGGAACACTGAAGCTTTCTTT
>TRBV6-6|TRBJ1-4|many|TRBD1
CASSDGQGLYEKLFF
TGTGCCAGCAGTGATGGACAGGGGCTTTATGAAAAACTGTTTTTT
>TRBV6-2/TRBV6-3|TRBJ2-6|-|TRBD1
CASSRRTGGSWDGANVLSF
TGTGCCAGCAGTAGAAGGACAGGAGGTTCTTGGGACGGGGCCAACGTCCTGAGTTTC
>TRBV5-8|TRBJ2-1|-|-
CASSFWGPLFDEQFF
TGTGCCAGCAGCTTTTGGGGGCCCCTATTCGATGAACAGTTCTTC
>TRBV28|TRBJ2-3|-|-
CTSTDTDAQYF
TGTACCAGCACCGACACAGATGCGCAGTATTTT
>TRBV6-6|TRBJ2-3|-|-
CATKDVSGDTQYF
TGTGCTACCAAGGACGTGAGCGGAGATACACAGTATTTT
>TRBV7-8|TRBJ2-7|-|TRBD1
CASSLGGGGQGRRKQYF
TGTGCCAGCAGCCTAGGGGGTGGCGGACAGGGTAGGCGGAAGCAGTACTTC